The present T cell receptor (beta chain) was sequenced within a study of response to subunit inactivated influenza vaccine. The study's findings and limits: T cells newly recruited by each seasonal influenza vaccination are few, the authors suggested.

This clonotype has only a few counts. Its target is unknown. The CDR3 has 15 residues. The J segment lost 3 bases and the V segment lost 2 bases, leaving 6 bases of the junction unmatched. Germline-derived CDR1 and CDR2 are SGHDT and YYEEEE. TCRdb re-derived calls from the RT-PCR reads in MiXCR, one entry per CDR3 protein. The table shows about 480,000 distinct CDR3 sequences, with roughly 13% occurring only once. The chain uses TRBV5-6 and TRBJ2-5; 8 bases line up with TRBD2. The sequence was collected from a man aged 45 to 65 who received an inactivated influenza vaccine. The sample was PBMCs from blood, taken about 40 days after vaccination. The CDR3: CASSFYSGVKETQYF. The CDR3 DNA sequence: TGTGCCAGCAGCTTTTATAGCGGGGTCAAAGAGACCCAGTACTTC.